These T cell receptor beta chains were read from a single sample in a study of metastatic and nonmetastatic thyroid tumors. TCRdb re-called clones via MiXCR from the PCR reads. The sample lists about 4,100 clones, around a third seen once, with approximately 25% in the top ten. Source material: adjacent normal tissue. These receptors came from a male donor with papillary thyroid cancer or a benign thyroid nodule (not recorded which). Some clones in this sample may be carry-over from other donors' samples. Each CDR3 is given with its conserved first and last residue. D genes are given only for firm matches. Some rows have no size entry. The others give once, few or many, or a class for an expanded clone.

cdr3_nt: TGCAGTGCTAGATCAGGTGGGGGAAATGAGCAGTTCTTC; cdr3_aa: CSARSGGGNEQFF; v_call: TRBV20-1; clone_size: medium-sized; j_call: TRBJ2-1; cdr3_length: 13; d_call: NA
cdr3_nt: TGTGCCAGCAGTTTTGGTTCATACACTGAAGCTTTCTTT; cdr3_aa: CASSFGSYTEAFF; v_call: TRBV27; clone_size: large; j_call: TRBJ1-1; cdr3_length: 13; d_call: NA
cdr3_nt: TGTGCCAGCAGTTTGGGGACACCCTCCTACAATGAGCAGTTCTTC; cdr3_aa: CASSLGTPSYNEQFF; v_call: TRBV6-1; clone_size: large; j_call: TRBJ2-1; cdr3_length: 15; d_call: NA
cdr3_nt: TGTGCCAGTAGCTCGATACTAGCAGTTTCCTACAGTGAGCAGTTCTTC; cdr3_aa: CASSSILAVSYSEQFF; v_call: TRBV7-2; clone_size: once; j_call: TRBJ2-1; cdr3_length: 16; d_call: NA
cdr3_nt: TGTGCCAGCAGTTCCCCTACAGTTGGTGTGAAGCAGTTCTTC; cdr3_aa: CASSSPTVGVKQFF; v_call: TRBV6-5; clone_size: few; j_call: TRBJ2-1; cdr3_length: 14; d_call: NA
cdr3_nt: TGCAGTGCTAGAAATCAGACAGGGAGGAATCTGTCGTACGAGCAGTACTTC; cdr3_aa: CSARNQTGRNLSYEQYF; v_call: TRBV20-1; clone_size: NA; j_call: TRBJ2-7; cdr3_length: 17; d_call: NA
cdr3_nt: TGTGCCAGCAGCTTAGTCAGCACAGATACGCAGTATTTT; cdr3_aa: CASSLVSTDTQYF; v_call: TRBV7-2; clone_size: NA; j_call: TRBJ2-3; cdr3_length: 13; d_call: NA
cdr3_nt: TGTGCCAGCAGTTATACCGGGACAGAAGAGACCCAGTACTTC; cdr3_aa: CASSYTGTEETQYF; v_call: TRBV12-3/TRBV12-4; clone_size: NA; j_call: TRBJ2-5; cdr3_length: 14; d_call: TRBD1
cdr3_nt: TGTGCCAGTAGTCCCCAGACAGGGGCCTCCTACGAGCAGTACTTC; cdr3_aa: CASSPQTGASYEQYF; v_call: TRBV19; clone_size: few; j_call: TRBJ2-7; cdr3_length: 15; d_call: TRBD1
cdr3_nt: TGTGCCAGCAGTCTCGGTGACACGCAGTATTTT; cdr3_aa: CASSLGDTQYF; v_call: TRBV27; clone_size: large; j_call: TRBJ2-3; cdr3_length: 11; d_call: NA
cdr3_nt: TGTGCCAGCAGTGATACTAGCGGGGGCGCAGATACGCAGCATTTT; cdr3_aa: CASSDTSGGADTQHF; v_call: TRBV6-1; clone_size: few; j_call: TRBJ1-5; cdr3_length: 15; d_call: NA
cdr3_nt: TGTGCCAGCAGTTCGAAGTGGACAGGGAGCTCCTACGAGCAGTACTTC; cdr3_aa: CASSSKWTGSSYEQYF; v_call: TRBV12-3/TRBV12-4; clone_size: few; j_call: TRBJ2-7; cdr3_length: 16; d_call: TRBD1
cdr3_nt: TGTGCCAGCAGTTTCCCCTTATCTCCTGAAGCTTTCTTT; cdr3_aa: CASSFPLSPEAFF; v_call: TRBV28; clone_size: few; j_call: TRBJ1-1; cdr3_length: 13; d_call: NA
cdr3_nt: TGCGCCAGCAGCCAAGAAAGGGGTGACAGGCTCTATGGCTACACCTTC; cdr3_aa: CASSQERGDRLYGYTF; v_call: TRBV4-1; clone_size: many; j_call: TRBJ1-2; cdr3_length: 16; d_call: NA
cdr3_nt: TGTGCCAGCAGTTTACGGGGGGGACAGTTCTTC; cdr3_aa: CASSLRGGQFF; v_call: TRBV12-3/TRBV12-4; clone_size: few; j_call: TRBJ2-1; cdr3_length: 11; d_call: TRBD2
cdr3_nt: TGTGCCAGCAGCTTAGCGTCGCGGGGGCCCGCCATCAATTCACCCCTCCACTTT; cdr3_aa: CASSLASRGPAINSPLHF; v_call: TRBV7-6; clone_size: once; j_call: TRBJ1-6; cdr3_length: 18; d_call: NA
cdr3_nt: TGTGCCAGTAGTATAGCGGGACAGATCAATCAGCCCCAGCATTTT; cdr3_aa: CASSIAGQINQPQHF; v_call: TRBV19; clone_size: few; j_call: TRBJ1-5; cdr3_length: 15; d_call: TRBD1
cdr3_nt: TGTGCCAGCAGTTATAGCGGGTCTAGCACAGATACGCAGTATTTT; cdr3_aa: CASSYSGSSTDTQYF; v_call: TRBV12-3/TRBV12-4; clone_size: few; j_call: TRBJ2-3; cdr3_length: 15; d_call: TRBD2
cdr3_nt: TGTGCCAGCAGCTTAGTGGACTACGACACAGATACTCAGTATTTC; cdr3_aa: CASSLVDYDTDTQYF; v_call: TRBV7-8; clone_size: NA; j_call: TRBJ2-3; cdr3_length: 15; d_call: NA
cdr3_nt: TGCAGTGCCCCAGCGGACAGCTCCTACAATGAGCAGTTCTTC; cdr3_aa: CSAPADSSYNEQFF; v_call: TRBV20-1; clone_size: NA; j_call: TRBJ2-1; cdr3_length: 14; d_call: NA
cdr3_nt: TGTGCCAGCAGTTACGAACTCGAGCAGTACTTC; cdr3_aa: CASSYELEQYF; v_call: TRBV6-2/TRBV6-3; clone_size: NA; j_call: TRBJ2-7; cdr3_length: 11; d_call: NA
cdr3_nt: TGTGCCAGCAGTGGTATACAGGGCACCACCGGGGAGCTGTTTTTT; cdr3_aa: CASSGIQGTTGELFF; v_call: TRBV2; clone_size: NA; j_call: TRBJ2-2; cdr3_length: 15; d_call: NA
cdr3_nt: TGTGCCAGCAGTTTTAGGGGACTAGCGAACTCCTACGAGCAGTACTTC; cdr3_aa: CASSFRGLANSYEQYF; v_call: TRBV28; clone_size: large; j_call: TRBJ2-7; cdr3_length: 16; d_call: TRBD2
cdr3_nt: TGTGCCAGCAGTTTTTCGGCGACAGGTCTGAGCTCCTACGAGCAGTACTTC; cdr3_aa: CASSFSATGLSSYEQYF; v_call: TRBV27; clone_size: NA; j_call: TRBJ2-7; cdr3_length: 17; d_call: NA
cdr3_nt: TGTGCCAGCTCACCAGATCGTAATTCACCCCTCCACTTT; cdr3_aa: CASSPDRNSPLHF; v_call: TRBV18; clone_size: once; j_call: TRBJ1-6; cdr3_length: 13; d_call: NA
cdr3_nt: TGTGCCAGCAGCTCCTCCGATACGCAGTATTTT; cdr3_aa: CASSSSDTQYF; v_call: TRBV7-8; clone_size: NA; j_call: TRBJ2-3; cdr3_length: 11; d_call: NA
cdr3_nt: TGTGCCTGGAGTGTATCGGGGTATAATCAGCCCCAGCATTTT; cdr3_aa: CAWSVSGYNQPQHF; v_call: TRBV30; clone_size: NA; j_call: TRBJ1-5; cdr3_length: 14; d_call: NA
cdr3_nt: TGTGCCTGGAGTGTACAAGGAGGGGACACTGAAGCTTTCTTT; cdr3_aa: CAWSVQGGDTEAFF; v_call: TRBV30; clone_size: NA; j_call: TRBJ1-1; cdr3_length: 14; d_call: NA
cdr3_nt: TGTGCCAGCAGTGAATGGACTCCGCTGAGCTCCTACGAGCAGTACTTC; cdr3_aa: CASSEWTPLSSYEQYF; v_call: TRBV6-1; clone_size: few; j_call: TRBJ2-7; cdr3_length: 16; d_call: NA
cdr3_nt: TGTGCCAGCAGCTTAGTACTAGCGGGACGGAATGAGCAGTTCTTC; cdr3_aa: CASSLVLAGRNEQFF; v_call: TRBV5-8; clone_size: once; j_call: TRBJ2-1; cdr3_length: 15; d_call: TRBD2
cdr3_nt: TGTGCCTGGTTCGAAATGGGCCCCAAGGGCTCCTATGGCTACACCTTC; cdr3_aa: CAWFEMGPKGSYGYTF; v_call: TRBV30; clone_size: NA; j_call: TRBJ1-2; cdr3_length: 16; d_call: NA
cdr3_nt: TGCGCCAGCAGCCCCGGGACAGGGCACTACGAGCAGTACTTC; cdr3_aa: CASSPGTGHYEQYF; v_call: TRBV5-1; clone_size: NA; j_call: TRBJ2-7; cdr3_length: 14; d_call: TRBD1
cdr3_nt: TGTGCCAGCAGTCGCTTCGGCGGGAGCTACGAGCAGTACTTC; cdr3_aa: CASSRFGGSYEQYF; v_call: TRBV28; clone_size: large; j_call: TRBJ2-7; cdr3_length: 14; d_call: TRBD2
cdr3_nt: TGTGCCAGCAAGGACAGGGAGAGGGGTCTTATCAATCAGCCCCAGCATTTT; cdr3_aa: CASKDRERGLINQPQHF; v_call: TRBV6-1; clone_size: few; j_call: TRBJ1-5; cdr3_length: 17; d_call: TRBD1
cdr3_nt: TGTGCCAGCAGCTTAGAAGCGGGGGCGGTTCGGGACACCGGGGAGCTGTTTTTT; cdr3_aa: CASSLEAGAVRDTGELFF; v_call: TRBV7-9; clone_size: medium-sized; j_call: TRBJ2-2; cdr3_length: 18; d_call: TRBD2
cdr3_nt: TGTGCCAGCAGCTTGGGGACAGGGGGGAATCAGCCCCAGCATTTT; cdr3_aa: CASSLGTGGNQPQHF; v_call: TRBV7-9; clone_size: NA; j_call: TRBJ1-5; cdr3_length: 15; d_call: TRBD1
cdr3_nt: TGTGCCAGCAGTTACTCCTGGACTAGCGTGGACTACGAGCAGTACTTC; cdr3_aa: CASSYSWTSVDYEQYF; v_call: TRBV6-6; clone_size: NA; j_call: TRBJ2-7; cdr3_length: 16; d_call: TRBD2
cdr3_nt: TGTGCCAGTAGTCCTACAGGGGGAAGGAGTCAGCCCCAGCATTTT; cdr3_aa: CASSPTGGRSQPQHF; v_call: TRBV19; clone_size: few; j_call: TRBJ1-5; cdr3_length: 15; d_call: TRBD1
cdr3_nt: TGTGCCAGCAGCCCAGGACAGGGAGAGCAGTACTTC; cdr3_aa: CASSPGQGEQYF; v_call: TRBV7-2; clone_size: many; j_call: TRBJ2-7; cdr3_length: 12; d_call: TRBD1
cdr3_nt: TGTGCCAGCAGTACAACAGGGGAAAAACTGTTTTTT; cdr3_aa: CASSTTGEKLFF; v_call: TRBV2; clone_size: large; j_call: TRBJ1-4; cdr3_length: 12; d_call: NA
cdr3_nt: TGCAGCGTTGAAGGAGCTAGCGGGATGAGCTCCTACAATGAGCAGTTCTTC; cdr3_aa: CSVEGASGMSSYNEQFF; v_call: TRBV29-1; clone_size: medium-sized; j_call: TRBJ2-1; cdr3_length: 17; d_call: TRBD2
cdr3_nt: TGCAGTGCTAGAGACGTCAGCTCCTACGAGCAGTACTTC; cdr3_aa: CSARDVSSYEQYF; v_call: TRBV20-1; clone_size: NA; j_call: TRBJ2-7; cdr3_length: 13; d_call: NA
cdr3_nt: TGTGCCAGCAGTCCCCTCTACCCGAGCTCCTACGAGCAGTACTTC; cdr3_aa: CASSPLYPSSYEQYF; v_call: TRBV28; clone_size: NA; j_call: TRBJ2-7; cdr3_length: 15; d_call: NA
cdr3_nt: TGTGCCAGCAGTCTGGACAGTTCGAACACTGAAGCTTTCTTT; cdr3_aa: CASSLDSSNTEAFF; v_call: TRBV12-3/TRBV12-4; clone_size: few; j_call: TRBJ1-1; cdr3_length: 14; d_call: NA
cdr3_nt: TGTGCCAGCAGAGAACAGGGGAACACTGAAGCTTTCTTT; cdr3_aa: CASREQGNTEAFF; v_call: TRBV6-1; clone_size: NA; j_call: TRBJ1-1; cdr3_length: 13; d_call: NA
cdr3_nt: TGTGCCTGGAGTGTACCAGGGCCCTACTATGGCTACACCTTC; cdr3_aa: CAWSVPGPYYGYTF; v_call: TRBV30; clone_size: NA; j_call: TRBJ1-2; cdr3_length: 14; d_call: NA
cdr3_nt: TGCGCCAGCAGTTTTAGCGGGAAGAACTACGAGCAGTACTTC; cdr3_aa: CASSFSGKNYEQYF; v_call: TRBV6-5; clone_size: NA; j_call: TRBJ2-7; cdr3_length: 14; d_call: TRBD2